The 21 T cell receptor beta chains below all came from one sample that was sequenced in a study of T cells in Graves' hyperthyroidism and ophthalmopathy. Researchers amplified the TCR beta CDR3 regions from RNA transcripts. A first-round RT-PCR of the TCR CDR3 used the HTBI primer set. Each CDR3 protein gets one entry after TCRdb re-called the multiplex PCR reads with MiXCR. The profile shows hundreds of thousands of distinct CDR3 sequences, around 22% of them singletons. Sequencing was performed on blood. These receptor sequences come from a woman aged 25 to 39 with Graves' ophthalmopathy.

This clonotype was observed at least ten times. This rearrangement joins TRBV6-1 to TRBJ2-7, with TRBD1 matching over 7 bases. Germline V lookup: CDR1 MNHNS, CDR2 SASEGT. The junction had 12 bases not matched to a gene; V was cut back by 7 bases and J by 6 bases. The CDR3 runs 14 residues. The CDR3 loop reads CASNQRGGDGEQYF. The CDR3 bases are TGTGCCAGCAACCAGAGAGGGGGCGACGGCGAGCAGTACTTC.

This clonotype showed up just a few times. The CDR3 region has the DNA TGCGCCAGCAGCTTGGATGGGAGTACTAACTATGGCTACACCTTC. Translation gives CASSLDGSTNYGYTF. The chain uses TRBV5-1 and TRBJ1-2; D gene ambiguous. The CDR3 length is 15 residues. Trimming stripped 0 bases from V and 0 bases from J, with 9 bases between. Germline V gives CDR1 SGHRS, CDR2 YFSETQ.

This clonotype was recorded a few times. An end of the junction differs from the germline gene, which may be a read error. This chain uses TRBV28 with TRBJ2-7; 9 bases map to TRBD1. Germline CDR1 MDHEN, CDR2 SYDVKM. The CDR3 is 14 amino acids. CDR3 DNA: TGTGCCAGCAGTTTTTCGGACAGGGGCTACGGGCAGTACTTC. As protein: CASSFSDRGYGQYF.

This clonotype was picked up a small number of times. The J gene is TRBJ2-2, the V gene TRBV5-6; TRBD1 might be the D (5 bases). The CDR3 spans 14 residues. Germline-derived CDR1 and CDR2 are SGHDT and YYEEEE. Trimming left V 7 bases short and J 0 bases short, with 10 bases between. The CDR3 sequence: CASARTPNTGELFF. CDR3 sequence (DNA): TGTGCCAGCGCTCGGACACCGAACACCGGGGAGCTGTTTTTT.

This clonotype appeared many times. The V call is TRBV27, the J call TRBJ1-5, with a possible D match to TRBD1 (5 bases). Trimming cost V 3 bases and J 5 bases, with 11 bases left between them. The germline gives CDR1 MNHEY, CDR2 SMNVEV (reference sequence). The CDR3 contains 14 residues. Here the CDR3 reads CASSFEGGDQPQHF. CDR3 DNA: TGTGCCAGCAGTTTTGAGGGAGGGGATCAGCCCCAGCATTTT.

This clonotype has only a few counts. The chain carries TRBV30 and TRBJ1-1, with TRBD1 identical over 11 bases. Per germline, CDR1 GTSNPN and CDR2 SVGIG (reference sequence). The CDR3 extends over 15 amino acids. Losses at the gene ends were 2 bases for V and 7 bases for J; bases not matched to a gene: 9. CDR3 nucleotide sequence: TGTGCCTGGAGTCCCGGACAGGGGGCATGGGGTGAAGCTTTCTTT. It yields the protein CAWSPGQGAWGEAFF.

This clonotype was seen many times. This chain connects TRBV7-2 to TRBJ2-5; maybe TRBD1 (5 bases). Germline lookup yields CDR1 SGHTA and CDR2 FQGNSA. This CDR3 spans 15 amino acids. V lost 4 bases, J lost 1 base, and 13 bases lay in between. The DNA of the CDR3 is TGTGCCAGCAGCTCCTTTTCGACAGTCCAAGAGACCCAGTACTTC. Translating it yields CASSSFSTVQETQYF.

There are a few counts of this clonotype. V usage is TRBV11-1 and J usage is TRBJ1-1, with 7 bases aligning to TRBD1. In germline, CDR1 is SGHAT, CDR2 FQDESV (reference sequence). V shed 4 bases and J 0 bases; nucleotides not matched to a gene: 8. CDR3 length: 16 amino acids. CDR3 loop: CASSSPGTAMNTEAFF. CDR3 coding DNA: TGTGCCAGCAGCTCTCCCGGGACAGCTATGAACACTGAAGCTTTCTTT.

This clonotype has ten or more counts. The chain combines TRBV5-5 with TRBJ1-1; D unclear. Trimming shortened V by 1 base and J by 5 bases, and 12 bases separated the two germline ends. The CDR3 is 14 amino acids. Germline V lookup: CDR1 SGHKS, CDR2 YYEKEE (reference sequence). CDR3 DNA: TGTGCCAGCAGCTTGATTGAAGGTCTTACTGAAGCTTTCTTT. Translation: CASSLIEGLTEAFF.

This clonotype came up many times. The rearrangement uses TRBV28 and TRBJ1-6; weak D call: TRBD1 (5 bases). The CDR3 spans 15 residues. Germline-derived CDR1 and CDR2 are MDHEN and SYDVKM. Between the trimmed V and J ends, which lost 4 bases and 9 bases, there was a span of 16 bases. Here the CDR3 reads CASSSGTLMSSPLHF. The CDR3 nucleotides are TGTGCCAGCAGTTCCGGGACCTTGATGAGTTCACCCCTCCACTTT.

This clonotype was seen only a few times. The V gene is TRBV19, the J gene TRBJ1-5, with TRBD1 matching 7 bases. Germline trimming cut 6 bases from V and 0 bases from J; bases unmatched to any gene: 8. This CDR3 has 16 residues. Per the germline V gene, CDR1 is LNHDA and CDR2 is SQIVND (reference sequence). DNA for the CDR3: TGTGCCAGTAGGCCCGGGACAGTGATTAGCAATCAGCCCCAGCATTTT. Translation gives CASRPGTVISNQPQHF.

This clonotype was observed many times. The chain is built from TRBV20-1 and TRBJ2-2, with D uncertain. The CDR3 sequence is 13 residues long. Germline V CDR1 and CDR2: DFQATT, SNEGSKA (reference sequence). The V gene lost 0 bases and the J gene lost 5 bases, with 7 bases spanning the gap. CDR3 nucleotide sequence: TGCAGTGCTAGAGATTCAGTGACCGGGGAGCTGTTTTTT. Its translation: CSARDSVTGELFF.

The sample holds many counts of this clonotype. The CDR3 is CASREGGDQPQHF. The CDR3 nucleotides are TGTGCCAGCAGGGAGGGTGGCGATCAGCCCCAGCATTTT. The chain recombines TRBV27 with TRBJ1-5; D gene unclear. The CDR3 sequence is 13 residues long. Germline CDR1 is MNHEY and CDR2 is SMNVEV (reference sequence). The ends were cut back, 6 bases at V and 5 bases at J, with 11 bases in the middle.

This clonotype appeared many times. The rearrangement uses TRBV30 and TRBJ1-6; D not certain. The CDR3 contains 13 residues. V dropped 3 bases and J dropped 13 bases, with 16 bases sitting between them. Germline CDR1 GTSNPN, CDR2 SVGIG (reference sequence). CDR3 sequence reads: CAWRPYALLPLHF. DNA for the CDR3: TGTGCCTGGAGACCTTACGCCCTCCTTCCCCTCCACTTT. Together with reference TRBV30 and TRBJ1-6, the CDR3 gives the full variable domain: SQTIHQWPATLVQPVGSPLSLECTVEGTSNPNLYWYRQAAGRGLQLLFYSVGIGQISSEVPQNLSASRPQDRQFILSSKKLLLSDSGFYLCAWRPYALLPLHFGNGTRLTVT.

This clonotype occurred many times. The CDR3 DNA reads TGTGCCAGCAGTGAAATGGACGGACAGCCCCAGCATTTT. Amino acid sequence: CASSEMDGQPQHF. This chain links TRBV6-1 with TRBJ1-5; D gene uncertain. The CDR3 is 13 residues long. Germline V gene sequence: CDR1 MNHNS, CDR2 SASEGT. Trimming pared 2 bases from V and 7 bases from J, leaving 9 bases between.

This clonotype showed up just a few times. The genes are TRBV19 and TRBJ1-1, with TRBD1 as a possible D gene (5 bases). The germline V gene encodes CDR1 LNHDA and CDR2 SQIVND (reference sequence). Trimming pared 7 bases from V and 1 base from J, leaving 13 bases between. The CDR3 spans 14 residues. CDR3 amino acids: CASMPGVGNTEAFF. CDR3 DNA: TGTGCCAGTATGCCGGGGGTGGGGAACACTGAAGCTTTCTTT. The variable domain in full, with the rest retrieved from reference TRBV19 and TRBJ1-1, is DGGITQSPKYLFRKEGQNVTLSCEQNLNHDAMYWYRQDPGQGLRLIYYSQIVNDFQKGDIAEGYSVSREKKESFPLTVTSAQKNPTAFYLCASMPGVGNTEAFFGQGTRLTVV.

This clonotype was counted at least ten times. The J gene is TRBJ1-2, the V gene TRBV20-1; D call uncertain. The CDR3 length is 13 residues. V lost 3 bases and J 4 bases, leaving 12 bases between the germline ends. The germline V gene has CDR1 DFQATT and CDR2 SNEGSKA (reference sequence). DNA of the CDR3: TGCAGTGCTAGCCCTATGGGTGGCTATGGCTACACCTTC. This sequence encodes CSASPMGGYGYTF.

This clonotype came up a few times. J is TRBJ1-1 and V is TRBV29-1; the match to TRBD1 covers 7 bases. Germline assignment: CDR1 SQVTM and CDR2 ANQGSEA. This CDR3 is 15 amino acids long. Trimming cost V 4 bases and J 1 base; bases outside gene matches: 9. CDR3 nucleotide sequence: TGCAGCGTTGCCCCCCGGTGGACAGGGAACACTGAAGCTTTCTTT. This codes for CSVAPRWTGNTEAFF.

The J gene is TRBJ1-5, the V gene TRBV6-2 or TRBV6-3; 12 nucleotides line up with TRBD1. The CDR3 has 18 amino acids. Germline CDR1 is MNHEY and CDR2 is SVGEGT. V shed 6 bases and J 8 bases; nucleotides not matched to a gene: 17. CDR3 loop: CASRRPRVGQGAGEPQHF. The CDR3 DNA follows: TGTGCCAGCAGGAGGCCCAGGGTGGGACAGGGGGCCGGAGAGCCCCAGCATTTT.

This clonotype has a count of ten or more. The chain combines TRBV6-1 with TRBJ1-1; TRBD1 is a possible D gene (6 bases). The CDR3 covers 16 residues. Trimming took 4 bases from V and 0 from J, leaving 15 bases between them. The germline CDR1 and CDR2 sequences are MNHNS and SASEGT. CDR3 nucleotides: TGTGCCAGCAGTGCAGACTCGACAGGTATGAACACTGAAGCTTTCTTT. It yields the protein CASSADSTGMNTEAFF.

This clonotype was observed a few times. V usage is TRBV28 and J usage is TRBJ2-5; 10 bases align to TRBD2. This CDR3 contains 15 residues. Unmatched junction bases numbered 7, after V lost 5 bases and J lost 4 bases. Germline CDR1 is MDHEN and CDR2 is SYDVKM. The CDR3 nucleotides read TGTGCCAGCAGTAGCGGGAGGGCCCTCCGAGAGACCCAGTACTTC. Translation: CASSSGRALRETQYF.